This TCR beta chain was identified in a study of beta chain features in type 1 diabetes. Whole-study results and caveats: Shorter TCRB CDR3s, moderately but significantly so, marked every one of the four CD4+ subsets in Type 1 diabetes patients. Any role of HLA type in TCRB rearrangement remained unresolved here.

Based on CD45RO/CCR7/CD25/CD127/CD95/CD27, CD4+ regulatory, stem cell-like memory, naive and central memory cells were sorted. The entirety of the isolated RNA underwent reverse transcription, so expressed TCRB transcripts were sequenced. Assay used: immunoSEQ multiplex PCR; TCRdb lists only in-frame clones, some missing. The profile shows hundreds of thousands of clones, roughly 13% of them singletons. This clone was detected a few times. Its matching antigen is unknown. Other DNA sequences in the same sample also yield this CDR3. Trimming removed 0 bases from V and 2 bases from J, with 8 bases in between. This CDR3 contains 15 residues. Germline V gene lookup returns CDR1 LNHNV and CDR2 YYDKDF (reference sequence).

The sequence was obtained from a man aged 18-30 years with type 1 diabetes. Sequencing was done on a sample of naive CD4+ T cells from blood. The V gene is TRBV15, the J gene TRBJ2-1; possibly TRBD2 for D (5 bases). In DNA form, the CDR3 reads TGTGCCACCAGCAGAGATCGGGGAACCTACAATGAGCAGTTCTTC. Translation gives CATSRDRGTYNEQFF.